The T cell receptor (beta chain) under discussion was sequenced for a study of low-dose radiotherapy and immunotherapy resistance in tumors (dated by TCRdb to between 2021 and 2023). At the level of the whole study: In Cohort 1, 0.5 Gy per fraction was delivered every 2 weeks, and a total PTV dose of 6.5 Gy was prescribed. For Cohort 2, the dose was 1 Gy per fraction given every two weeks, adding up to 13 Gy in total across 26 weeks. No randomization into treatment groups was done for the people taking part in the trial. Aspirin 300 mg was taken orally once daily by patients for four cycles, starting on cycle 1 day 1. Cyclophosphamide 200 mg/m2 was given intravenously every two weeks, one day before each radiation and immunotherapy administration. Patients were given nivolumab as a 240 mg flat dose every two weeks and ipilimumab at 1 mg/kg every six weeks, with both drugs delivered intravenously. Eight patients were included in the translational analysis, namely three from the first dose cohort plus the first five from the second dose cohort.

The CDR3 measures 13 amino acids from cysteine to phenylalanine. The DNA shown is the 39-base CDR3, in frame from base 1. CDR1 is given as SGHTA and CDR2 as FQGTGA, both from the germline V gene. The germline ends are 14 bases apart after V is trimmed by 4 bases and J by 8 bases. First-strand cDNA was synthesized using Superscript III and a set of TRAV- and TRBV-specific primers, so that both TCRalpha and TCRbeta chains were covered. A roughly 18-cycle PCR with Phusion amplified the TCRs, pairing a constant-region primer with the adapter that was attached to the V primers. Isolated mRNA was amplified with the MessageAmp II aRNA Amplification Kit, using an approximately 17-hour in vitro transcription at 37°C. mRNA for TCR sequencing was isolated with the Dynabeads mRNA DIRECT Purification Kit. Indexed Illumina adapters were added in a second roughly 25-cycle Phusion PCR, and the resulting products were purified with AMPure XP beads. Deep sequencing of TCRalpha and TCRbeta libraries was performed on an Illumina MiniSeq instrument. The source study handled its data this way. Custom Perl scripts were used to pool TCR sequences that encoded the same protein, to remove out-of-frame sequences, and to calculate the abundance of each clonotype. Any TCR sequence supported by only a single read was excluded from analysis. Shannon entropy, Gini index, clonality, richness, and the frequency of TCRs shared between repertoires were included as repertoire metrics. The public sequencing data were trimmed at Q25 with fastp and processed into clonotypes with MiXCR by TCRdb, which kept only in-frame beta chains. All rows with the same CDR3 protein become a single entry with the most common DNA and genes. The V and J calls follow TCRdb's processing rather than the paper's. This sample gives 100,000 or so distinct CDR3 sequences in total; 9.4% of them show up just once. The ten largest clonotypes hold around 0.98% of the sample.

Taken with the paper, the label for time point translates to: before trial treatment. Donors were enrolled in RACIN, a single-arm phase I dose-escalation trial combining nivolumab, ipilimumab, aspirin, low-dose cyclophosphamide and low-dose radiotherapy. Patients were eligible if they had advanced solid tumors that were TIL-negative. This clonotype was picked up many times. Its binding antigen is unknown. Per-base qualities were not stored, and no clone one base away is much larger. The sample consisted of PBMCs, taken before treatment. The rearranged chain carries TRBV7-3 and TRBJ1-2, and possibly TRBD1, on 5 matching bases. The origin of this receptor is a male donor with prostate cancer. The CDR3 amino acid sequence is: CASSSGGDEGYTF. DNA sequence: TGTGCCAGCAGCTCTGGAGGGGACGAGGGCTACACCTTC.